This TCR beta chain was observed in a study of blood T cell repertoires in COVID-19. Study-level background: Samples taken during acute and convalescent COVID-19 were collected in the United States, Italy and Spain. T cells, B-cell-depleted T cells, or PBMCs supplied cDNA or gDNA.

In the source study's methods: Nucleated cell counts were estimated from reference gene primer amplification. TCRdb keeps only in-frame clones here, not all; method: immunoSEQ multiplex PCR. Clone size and the V and J calls come from that table; the DNA yielded D and trimming. The sample consists of under 90,000 clones, about 68% of them appearing once. Per germline, CDR1 SEHNR and CDR2 FQNEAQ (reference sequence). V was cut by 6 bases and J by 2 bases, with 10 bases left in between. This CDR3 is 13 amino acids long. This chain joins TRBV7-9 and TRBJ1-2; no clear D. The clonotype comes from a man in his fifties with active or convalescent COVID-19. Specimen: peripheral blood. The CDR3 is CASSPSENYGYTF. CDR3 DNA: TGTGCCAGCAGTCCAAGTGAGAACTATGGCTACACCTTC.